The rows below give T cell receptor beta chains drawn from one sample of a study of cytomegalovirus exposure and HLA in healthy donors. The repertoire was sequenced with immunoSEQ multiplex PCR; TCRdb's copy has only in-frame clones and lacks some. The sample records tens of thousands of clones, over 65% being singletons. The sample consisted of PBMCs. The receptors shown here come from a human donor in good health. Each CDR3 is given with its conserved first and last residue. A D gene is named only where the DNA matches it firmly.

TRBV19,NA,TRBJ1-5,CASSAGGEGQPQHF,TGTGCCAGTAGTGCTGGGGGCGAAGGTCAGCCCCAGCATTTT
TRBV2,TRBD2,TRBJ2-7,CASSLTSVNYEQYF,TGTGCCAGCAGCTTAACTAGCGTAAACTACGAGCAGTACTTC
TRBV5-4,TRBD2,TRBJ2-5,CASSLGDRGGSETQYF,TGTGCCAGCAGCTTGGGGGATCGCGGGGGGTCGGAGACCCAGTACTTC
TRBV6-5,TRBD1,TRBJ1-5,CASSYDREVRPQHF,TGTGCCAGCAGTTACGACAGGGAAGTTCGGCCCCAGCATTTT
TRBV19,TRBD1,TRBJ1-5,CASSIMTGGNQPQHF,TGTGCCAGTAGTATAATGACAGGGGGGAATCAGCCCCAGCATTTT
TRBV29-1,NA,TRBJ1-3,CSVGPNSGNTIYF,TGCAGCGTTGGGCCGAACTCTGGAAACACCATATATTTT
TRBV7-3,TRBD2,TRBJ2-3,CASSYGLAGSTDTQYF,TGTGCCAGCAGCTACGGACTAGCGGGGAGCACAGATACGCAGTATTTT
TRBV5-4,NA,TRBJ2-2,CASTISGRGELFF,TGTGCCAGCACCATATCGGGTCGCGGGGAGCTGTTTTTT
TRBV6-1,TRBD1,TRBJ2-4,CASRFLGQGQYF,TGTGCCAGCAGGTTCCTCGGACAGGGTCAGTACTTC
TRBV28,TRBD1,TRBJ1-5,CASSSASQGGNQPQHF,TGTGCCAGCAGTTCCGCTTCACAGGGGGGCAATCAGCCCCAGCATTTT